These 18 T cell receptor beta chains were all obtained from the same sample, sequenced in a study of control samples from healthy donors and cancer patients. Produced via immunoSEQ multiplex PCR; TCRdb's table is partial and in-frame only. The sample yields some 120,000 clones, about 83% seen once. Sequencing was carried out using blood. These receptors originate from a man between 25 and 39 years old in good health.

The rearrangement joins TRBV5-1 to TRBJ2-7, with a possible D match to TRBD1 (6 bases). There are 15 residues in the CDR3. V was clipped by 4 bases and J by 2 bases, with 16 bases between them. CDR1 and CDR2 from the germline V gene are SGHRS and YFSETQ. The CDR3 spells CASSPDGDTTYEQYF. In nucleotides, the CDR3 is TGCGCCAGCAGCCCGGATGGGGACACTACCTACGAGCAGTACTTC.

The CDR3 DNA reads as TGTGCCAGCAGATCCGGGACAGGGACCTACGAGCAGTACGTC. As protein: CASRSGTGTYEQYV. V and J are TRBV6-6 and TRBJ2-7, with 9 bases matching TRBD1. Germline CDR1 and CDR2: MNHNY and SVGAGI (reference sequence). CDR3 length: 14 residues. V gave up 6 bases and J gave up 2 bases; unmatched junction bases: 5.

This chain connects TRBV9 to TRBJ2-1; 7 nucleotides match TRBD1. Germline assignment: CDR1 SGDLS and CDR2 YYNGEE. Trimming removed 4 bases from V and 4 bases from J; junction bases left unmatched: 2. The CDR3 runs to 13 residues. CDR3 region: CASSTGQYNEQFF. The CDR3 DNA sequence: TGTGCCAGCAGCACGGGACAGTACAATGAGCAGTTCTTC.

This clone was seen once. This chain connects TRBV15 to TRBJ1-5, with TRBD1 identical over 7 bases. Looked up from germline, CDR1 is LNHNV and CDR2 is YYDKDF (reference sequence). The CDR3 is 15 amino acids. With 4 bases clipped from V and 6 bases from J, the junction kept 9 bases outside the gene matches. The CDR3 spells CATSTPTGSSQPQHF. Written as DNA, the CDR3 is TGTGCCACCAGCACCCCGACAGGGTCGAGTCAGCCCCAGCATTTT.

This sequence joins TRBV10-3 and TRBJ1-1, with D possibly matching TRBD1 (6 bases). Germline V gene sequence: CDR1 ENHRY, CDR2 SYGVKD. The CDR3 sequence is 13 residues long. Trimming left V 5 bases short and J 1 base short, with 8 bases between. The CDR3 is CAISLTGNTEAFF. The CDR3 region has the DNA TGTGCCATCAGTCTGACAGGGAACACTGAAGCTTTCTTT.

The chain is built from TRBV5-1 and TRBJ1-2, with a possible D match to TRBD1 (5 bases). The V and J ends lost 1 base and 2 bases respectively, with 6 bases between them. Germline CDR1 reads SGHRS; CDR2 reads YFSETQ. This CDR3 has 13 residues. The CDR3 DNA sequence: TGCGCCAGCAGCTTGCCAGGGAACTATGGCTACACCTTC. This encodes CASSLPGNYGYTF. The complete variable domain, with remaining parts taken from reference TRBV5-1 and TRBJ1-2, reads KAGVTQTPRYLIKTRGQQVTLSCSPISGHRSVSWYQQTPGQGLQFLFEYFSETQRNKGNFPGRFSGRQFSNSRSEMNVSTLELGDSALYLCASSLPGNYGYTFGSGTRLTVV.

This clone was recorded only once. The gene calls are TRBV18 and TRBJ2-5, with TRBD1 as a possible D gene (6 bases). Germline V gene data show CDR1 as KGHSH and CDR2 as LQKENI. V was trimmed by 6 bases and J by 4 bases, leaving 18 bases between them. The CDR3 has 15 amino acids. The CDR3 DNA reads TGTGCCAGCTCCCCTACAGGGAAGGTACGAGAGACCCAGTACTTC. Amino acid sequence: CASSPTGKVRETQYF. Full variable domain (outside the CDR3, taken from reference TRBV18 and TRBJ2-5): NAGVMQNPRHLVRRRGQEARLRCSPMKGHSHVYWYRQLPEEGLKFMVYLQKENIIDESGMPKERFSAEFPKEGPSILRIQQVVRGDSAAYFCASSPTGKVRETQYFGPGTRLLVL.

The rearrangement uses TRBV10-1 and TRBJ2-5; maybe TRBD2 (6 bases). This CDR3 comprises 12 residues. The V end was cut by 9 bases, the J end by 5 bases, with 13 bases between. From germline, CDR1 is WNHNN and CDR2 SYGVQD (reference sequence). CDR3 in amino acids: CASRDFGETQYF. The CDR3 region has the DNA TGCGCCAGTCGGGACTTCGGGGAGACCCAGTACTTC.

This clone was detected a few times. The chain links TRBV5-1 to TRBJ1-1; a weak D match, TRBD1 (6 bases). V lost 6 bases to trimming and J lost 1 base, with 13 bases between them. The germline gives CDR1 SGHRS, CDR2 YFSETQ. This CDR3 comprises 14 residues. CDR3 region: CASNPGGANTEAFF. The CDR3 bases are TGCGCCAGCAACCCTGGGGGCGCGAACACTGAAGCTTTCTTT.

This chain connects TRBV10-3 to TRBJ2-3; 8 nucleotides agree with TRBD2. V was clipped by 3 bases and J by 13 bases; unmatched bases: 6. Germline V gene sequence: CDR1 ENHRY, CDR2 SYGVKD. This CDR3 is 12 amino acids long. Written as DNA, the CDR3 is TGTGCCATCAGTGAAGGGCGGGGGGCTGAGTATTTT. This translates into CAISEGRGAEYF.

The CDR3 reads CASSEEGASGYTF. CDR3 coding DNA: TGCGCCAGCAGTGAGGAGGGGGCGAGCGGCTACACCTTC. This sequence joins TRBV10-1 and TRBJ1-2; 7 positions match TRBD1. The germline V gene has CDR1 WNHNN and CDR2 SYGVQD (reference sequence). Trimming removed 2 bases from V and 8 bases from J; junction bases left unmatched: 5. The CDR3 loop spans 13 amino acids.

The J gene is TRBJ1-4, the V gene TRBV25-1; D perhaps matches TRBD1 (6 bases). The CDR3 sequence is 14 residues long. Germline CDR1 reads MGHDK; CDR2 reads SYGVNS. The germline V and J ends were trimmed by 1 base and 8 bases, with 11 bases remaining between them. CDR3 nucleotides: TGTGCCAGCAGTGAATCGGGGGGCAGGGAAAAACTGTTTTTT. Protein sequence: CASSESGGREKLFF. Looking up the rest from reference TRBV25-1 and TRBJ1-4 gives the full variable domain: EADIYQTPRYLVIGTGKKITLECSQTMGHDKMYWYQQDPGMELHLIHYSYGVNSTEKGDLSSESTVSRIRTEHFPLTLESARPSHTSQYLCASSESGGREKLFFGSGTQLSVL.

This chain connects TRBV25-1 to TRBJ2-1, with 10 bases fitting TRBD2. With V trimmed by 5 bases and J by 3 bases, 4 bases remained unmatched. Germline V gene sequence: CDR1 MGHDK, CDR2 SYGVNS. The CDR3 covers 15 residues. The CDR3 loop is CASSSERGGYNEQFF. In DNA form, the CDR3 reads TGTGCCAGCAGTAGCGAGCGGGGGGGCTACAATGAGCAGTTCTTC.

The rearrangement uses TRBV29-1 and TRBJ2-3, with D hard to call. V lost 3 bases and J lost 0, with 10 bases in between. Germline V gene sequence: CDR1 SQVTM, CDR2 ANQGSEA. This CDR3 comprises 14 residues. The CDR3 DNA sequence: TGCAGCGTTGAGGGCGCAGCAAGCACAGATACGCAGTATTTT. Protein sequence: CSVEGAASTDTQYF.

V gene TRBV24-1 combines with J gene TRBJ1-5, with a tentative D call TRBD1 (5 bases). The CDR3 sequence is 14 residues long. Germline V gives CDR1 KGHDR, CDR2 SFDVKD. The ends were cut back, 4 bases at V and 3 bases at J, with 9 bases in the middle. This CDR3 is CATSDRQFNQPQHF. In DNA form, the CDR3 reads TGTGCCACCAGTGACCGACAGTTCAATCAGCCCCAGCATTTT.

This clone was seen repeatedly, ten times or more. V gene TRBV6-4 combines with J gene TRBJ1-1; D unresolved. The CDR3 length is 14 residues. V was clipped by 0 bases and J by 1 base, with 6 bases between them. Germline-derived CDR1 and CDR2 are MRHNA and SNTAGT. CDR3 DNA sequence: TGTGCCAGCAGTGACTCGAGCGAGAACACTGAAGCTTTCTTT. It specifies CASSDSSENTEAFF.

The rearrangement uses TRBV5-5 and TRBJ2-2; D is unresolved. Trimming removed 1 base from V and 0 bases from J, with 10 bases in between. The CDR3 has 16 residues. Per germline, CDR1 SGHKS and CDR2 YYEKEE (reference sequence). DNA for the CDR3: TGTGCCAGCAGCTTGTCGGCGACCGCGAACACCGGGGAGCTGTTTTTT. This translates into CASSLSATANTGELFF.

The chain combines TRBV6-6 with TRBJ1-1; D not resolved. Trimming left V 10 bases short and J 0 bases short, with 9 bases between. Germline CDR1 reads MNHNY; CDR2 reads SVGAGI (reference sequence). The CDR3 loop spans 12 amino acids. Written as DNA, the CDR3 is TGTGCCACAAGGAGCCTGAACACTGAAGCTTTCTTT. This sequence encodes CATRSLNTEAFF.